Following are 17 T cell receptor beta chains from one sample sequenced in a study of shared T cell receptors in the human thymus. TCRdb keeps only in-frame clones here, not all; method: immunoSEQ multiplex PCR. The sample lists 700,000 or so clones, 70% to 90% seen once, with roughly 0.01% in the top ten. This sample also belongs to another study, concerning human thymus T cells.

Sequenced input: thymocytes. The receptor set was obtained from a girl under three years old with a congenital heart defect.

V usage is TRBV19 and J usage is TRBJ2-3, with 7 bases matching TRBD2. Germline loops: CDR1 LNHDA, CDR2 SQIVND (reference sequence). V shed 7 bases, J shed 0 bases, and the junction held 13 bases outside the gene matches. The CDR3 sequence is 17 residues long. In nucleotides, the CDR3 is TGTGCCAGTAATCTGCGGGCGGGGGTTACTAGCACAGATACGCAGTATTTT. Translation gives CASNLRAGVTSTDTQYF.

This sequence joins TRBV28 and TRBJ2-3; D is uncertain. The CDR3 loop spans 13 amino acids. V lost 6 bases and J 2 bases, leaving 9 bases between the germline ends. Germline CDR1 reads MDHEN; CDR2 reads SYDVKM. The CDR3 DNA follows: TGTGCCAGCAGCCCCCTTATCACAGATACGCAGTATTTT. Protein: CASSPLITDTQYF. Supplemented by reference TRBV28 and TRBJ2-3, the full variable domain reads DVKVTQSSRYLVKRTGEKVFLECVQDMDHENMFWYRQDPGLGLRLIYFSYDVKMKEKGDIPEGYSVSREKKERFSLILESASTNQTSMYLCASSPLITDTQYFGPGTRLTVL.

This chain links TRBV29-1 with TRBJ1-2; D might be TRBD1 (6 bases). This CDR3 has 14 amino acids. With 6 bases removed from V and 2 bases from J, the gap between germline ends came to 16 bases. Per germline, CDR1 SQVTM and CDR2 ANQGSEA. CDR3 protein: CSVPKGDKNYGYTF. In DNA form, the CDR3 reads TGCAGCGTCCCCAAAGGGGACAAAAACTATGGCTACACCTTC.

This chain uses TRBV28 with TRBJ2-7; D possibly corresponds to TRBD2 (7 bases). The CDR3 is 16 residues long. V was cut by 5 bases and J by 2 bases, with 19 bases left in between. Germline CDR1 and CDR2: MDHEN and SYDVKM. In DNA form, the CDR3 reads TGTGCCAGCAGTCGTGAAGGGGGGGATAAACCCTACGAGCAGTACTTC. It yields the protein CASSREGGDKPYEQYF.

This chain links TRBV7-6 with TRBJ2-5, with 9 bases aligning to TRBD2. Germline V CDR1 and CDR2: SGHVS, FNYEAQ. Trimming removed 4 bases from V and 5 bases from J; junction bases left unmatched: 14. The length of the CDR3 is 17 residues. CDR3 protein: CASSSMAGGMIGETQYF. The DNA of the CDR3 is TGTGCCAGCAGCTCCATGGCGGGGGGGATGATCGGGGAGACCCAGTACTTC. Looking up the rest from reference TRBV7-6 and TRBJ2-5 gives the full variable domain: GAGVSQSPRYKVTKRGQDVALRCDPISGHVSLYWYRQALGQGPEFLTYFNYEAQQDKSGLPNDRFSAERPEGSISTLTIQRTEQRDSAMYRCASSSMAGGMIGETQYFGPGTRLLVL.

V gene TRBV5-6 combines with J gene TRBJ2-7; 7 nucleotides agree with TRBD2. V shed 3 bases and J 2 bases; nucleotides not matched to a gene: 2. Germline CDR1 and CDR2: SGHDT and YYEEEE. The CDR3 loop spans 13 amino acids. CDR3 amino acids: CASSWGGTYEQYF. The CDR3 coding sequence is TGTGCCAGCAGCTGGGGAGGGACCTACGAGCAGTACTTC.

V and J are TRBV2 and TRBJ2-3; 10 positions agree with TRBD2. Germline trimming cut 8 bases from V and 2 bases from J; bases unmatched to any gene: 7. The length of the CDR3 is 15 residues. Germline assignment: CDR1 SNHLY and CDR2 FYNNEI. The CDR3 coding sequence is TGTGCCAGCCGAATTAGCGGGGGGCACACAGATACGCAGTATTTT. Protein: CASRISGGHTDTQYF. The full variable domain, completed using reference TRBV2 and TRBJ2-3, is EPEVTQTPSHQVTQMGQEVILRCVPISNHLYFYWYRQILGQKVEFLVSFYNNEISEKSEIFDDQFSVERPDGSNFTLKIRSTKLEDSAMYFCASRISGGHTDTQYFGPGTRLTVL.

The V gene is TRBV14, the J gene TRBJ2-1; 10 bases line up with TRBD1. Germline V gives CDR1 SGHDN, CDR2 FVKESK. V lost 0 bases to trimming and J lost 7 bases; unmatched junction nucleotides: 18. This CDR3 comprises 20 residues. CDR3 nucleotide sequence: TGTGCCAGCAGCCAAGAGGAGGGGACAGGGGATGATCCTACAGGGAATGAGCAGTTCTTC. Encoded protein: CASSQEEGTGDDPTGNEQFF.

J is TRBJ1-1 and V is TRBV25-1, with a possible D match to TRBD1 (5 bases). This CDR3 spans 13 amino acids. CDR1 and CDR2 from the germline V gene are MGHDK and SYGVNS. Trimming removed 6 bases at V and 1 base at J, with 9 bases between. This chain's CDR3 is CASSQGPNTEAFF. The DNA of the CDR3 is TGTGCCAGCAGCCAGGGTCCGAACACTGAAGCTTTCTTT.

The CDR3 nucleotides read TGTGCCACGACCACGTGCGGGCTACCTGAAGCTTTCTTT. Its protein is CATTTCGLPEAFF. The J gene is TRBJ1-1, the V gene TRBV15; D unresolved. Trimming pared 9 bases from V and 6 bases from J, leaving 17 bases between. Germline loops: CDR1 LNHNV, CDR2 YYDKDF (reference sequence). The CDR3 totals 13 residues.

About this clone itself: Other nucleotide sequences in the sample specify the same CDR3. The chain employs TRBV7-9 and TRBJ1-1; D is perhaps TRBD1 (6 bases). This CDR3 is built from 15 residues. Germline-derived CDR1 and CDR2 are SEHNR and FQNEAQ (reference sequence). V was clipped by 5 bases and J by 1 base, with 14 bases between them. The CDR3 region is CASSPPGQKNTEAFF. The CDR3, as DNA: TGTGCCAGCAGCCCGCCTGGACAGAAGAACACTGAAGCTTTCTTT.

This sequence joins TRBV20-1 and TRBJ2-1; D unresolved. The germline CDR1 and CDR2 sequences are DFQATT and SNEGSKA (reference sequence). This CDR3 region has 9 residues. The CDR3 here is CSPPQVKFF. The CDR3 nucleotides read TGCAGCCCTCCCCAGGTTAAGTTCTTC.

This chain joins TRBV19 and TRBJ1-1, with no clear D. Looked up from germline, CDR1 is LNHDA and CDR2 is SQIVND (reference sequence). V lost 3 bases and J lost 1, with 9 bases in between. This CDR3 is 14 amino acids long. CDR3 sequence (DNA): TGTGCCAGTAGTATCTCGAGCTCGAACACTGAAGCTTTCTTT. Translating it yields CASSISSSNTEAFF.

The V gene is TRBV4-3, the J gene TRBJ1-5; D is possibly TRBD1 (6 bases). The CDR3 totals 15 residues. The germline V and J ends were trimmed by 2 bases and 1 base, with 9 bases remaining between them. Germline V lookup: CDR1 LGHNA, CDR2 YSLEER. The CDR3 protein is CASSQHRDSNQPQHF. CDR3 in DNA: TGCGCCAGCAGCCAACACAGGGACAGCAATCAGCCCCAGCATTTT.

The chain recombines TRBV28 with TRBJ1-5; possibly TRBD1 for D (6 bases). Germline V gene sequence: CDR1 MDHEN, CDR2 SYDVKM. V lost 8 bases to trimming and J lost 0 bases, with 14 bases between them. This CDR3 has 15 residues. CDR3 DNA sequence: TGTGCCAGCGGATACGGGACACTTAGCAATCAGCCCCAGCATTTT. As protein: CASGYGTLSNQPQHF.

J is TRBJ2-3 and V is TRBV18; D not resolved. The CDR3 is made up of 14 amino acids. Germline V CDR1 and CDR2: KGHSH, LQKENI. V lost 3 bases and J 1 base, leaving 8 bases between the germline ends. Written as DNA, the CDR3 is TGTGCCAGCTCACCGGCTCTCGGCACAGATACGCAGTATTTT. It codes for CASSPALGTDTQYF.

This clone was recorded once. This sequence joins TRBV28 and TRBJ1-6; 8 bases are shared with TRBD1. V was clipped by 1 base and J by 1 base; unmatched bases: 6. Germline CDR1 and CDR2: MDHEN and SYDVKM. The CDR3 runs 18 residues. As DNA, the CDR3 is TGTGCCAGCAGTTTATTTGGACAGGGTCAGTCCTATAATTCACCCCTCCACTTT. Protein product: CASSLFGQGQSYNSPLHF. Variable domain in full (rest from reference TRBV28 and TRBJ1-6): DVKVTQSSRYLVKRTGEKVFLECVQDMDHENMFWYRQDPGLGLRLIYFSYDVKMKEKGDIPEGYSVSREKKERFSLILESASTNQTSMYLCASSLFGQGQSYNSPLHFGNGTRLTVT.